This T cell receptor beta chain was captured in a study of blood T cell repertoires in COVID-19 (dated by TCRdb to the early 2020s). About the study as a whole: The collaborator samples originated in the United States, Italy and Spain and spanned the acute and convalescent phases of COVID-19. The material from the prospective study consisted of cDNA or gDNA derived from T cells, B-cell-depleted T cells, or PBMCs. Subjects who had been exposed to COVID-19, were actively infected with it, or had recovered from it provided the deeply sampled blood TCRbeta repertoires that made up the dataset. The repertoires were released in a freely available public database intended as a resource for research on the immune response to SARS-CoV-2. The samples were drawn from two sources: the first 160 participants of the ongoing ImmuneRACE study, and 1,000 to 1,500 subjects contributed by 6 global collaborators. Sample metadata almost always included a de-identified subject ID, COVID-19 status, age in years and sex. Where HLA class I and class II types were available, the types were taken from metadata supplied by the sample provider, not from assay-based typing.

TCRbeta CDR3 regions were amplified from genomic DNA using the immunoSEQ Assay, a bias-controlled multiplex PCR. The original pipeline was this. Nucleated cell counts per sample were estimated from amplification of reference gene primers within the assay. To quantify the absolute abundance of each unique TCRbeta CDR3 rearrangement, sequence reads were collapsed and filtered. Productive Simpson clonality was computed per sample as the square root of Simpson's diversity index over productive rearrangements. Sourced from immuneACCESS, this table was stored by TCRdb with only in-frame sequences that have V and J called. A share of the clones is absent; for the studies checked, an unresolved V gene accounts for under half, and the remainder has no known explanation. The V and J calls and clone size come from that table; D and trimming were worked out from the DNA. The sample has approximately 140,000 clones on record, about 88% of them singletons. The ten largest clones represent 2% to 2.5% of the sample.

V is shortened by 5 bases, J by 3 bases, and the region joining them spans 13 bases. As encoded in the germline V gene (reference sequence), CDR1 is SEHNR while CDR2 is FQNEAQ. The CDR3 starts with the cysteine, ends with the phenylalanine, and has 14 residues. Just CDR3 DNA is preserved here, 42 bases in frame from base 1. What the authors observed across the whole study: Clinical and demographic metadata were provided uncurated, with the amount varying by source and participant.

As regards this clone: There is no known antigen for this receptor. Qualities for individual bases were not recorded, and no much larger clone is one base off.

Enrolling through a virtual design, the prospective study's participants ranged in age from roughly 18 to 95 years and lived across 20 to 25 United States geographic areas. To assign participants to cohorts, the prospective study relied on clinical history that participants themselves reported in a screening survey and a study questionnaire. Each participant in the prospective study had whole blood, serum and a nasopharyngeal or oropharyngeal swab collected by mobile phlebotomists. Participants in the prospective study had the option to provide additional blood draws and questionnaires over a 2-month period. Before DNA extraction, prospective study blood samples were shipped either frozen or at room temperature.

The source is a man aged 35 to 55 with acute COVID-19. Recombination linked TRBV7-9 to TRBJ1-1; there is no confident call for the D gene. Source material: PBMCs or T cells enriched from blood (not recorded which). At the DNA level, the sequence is TGTGCCAGCAGCCAGCATCTGAGGGACACTGAAGCTTTCTTT. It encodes CASSQHLRDTEAFF.